Listed here are 7 T cell receptor beta chains from one sample, sequenced in a study of HIV-infected patients and healthy controls. The repertoire came from unfractionated whole blood and reflected all unsorted peripheral T cells. Alpha and beta constant-region primers primed reverse transcription of about 470 ng RNA. Each of the alpha and beta chains got its own library through chain-specific third strand synthesis with indices. TCRdb reprocessed the 5' RACE reads via MiXCR and lists one record per CDR3 protein. The repertoire holds several thousand distinct CDR3 sequences, about 8.8% seen once, with roughly a third in the top ten. This material consisted of blood, taken before antiretroviral therapy. The receptor set was obtained from an adult with HIV infection. The donor label of this sample is uncertain.

This clonotype is deemed medium-sized. The chain links TRBV27 to TRBJ2-7, with 12 positions matching TRBD2. Looked up from germline, CDR1 is MNHEY and CDR2 is SMNVEV (reference sequence). The V gene end was trimmed by 6 bases and the J gene end by 7 bases; junction bases not matched to a gene: 4. This CDR3 has 13 amino acids. CDR3 nucleotide sequence: TGTGCCAGCAGGCTAGCGGGAGGGTGGGAGCAGTACTTC. This codes for CASRLAGGWEQYF.

This clonotype is large (0.1 to 1%) by share. The rearrangement joins TRBV4-2 to TRBJ2-7; tentatively, D is TRBD2 (5 bases). The germline V gene encodes CDR1 LGHNA and CDR2 YNFKEQ. Between the trimmed V and J ends, which lost 0 bases and 2 bases, there was a span of 11 bases. The CDR3 has 15 residues. The CDR3 reads CASSQDRGLAYEQYF. In DNA form, the CDR3 reads TGTGCCAGCAGCCAAGATCGAGGACTGGCCTACGAGCAGTACTTC.

Within the sample, this clonotype is medium-sized. V and J are TRBV29-1 and TRBJ2-7; 7 bases agree with TRBD2. CDR3 length: 12 amino acids. Germline loops: CDR1 SQVTM, CDR2 ANQGSEA. V shed 5 bases and J 3 bases; nucleotides not matched to a gene: 4. The CDR3 region is CSVRRENYEQYF. CDR3 DNA: TGCAGCGTTCGGCGGGAGAACTACGAGCAGTACTTC.

This clonotype was detected ten times or more. The genes are TRBV9 and TRBJ2-5; D remains unclear. Germline CDR1 is SGDLS and CDR2 is YYNGEE. The V end lost 0 bases, the J end lost 5 bases, and 14 bases lay between the germline ends. The CDR3 runs 15 residues. CDR3 DNA sequence: TGTGCCAGCAGCGTAGATCAGTCCGCCGAGGAGACCCAGTACTTC. Its protein is CASSVDQSAEETQYF.

Many counts were recorded for this clonotype. The chain combines TRBV25-1 with TRBJ2-5, with 10 bases aligning to TRBD2. The V segment lost 0 bases and the J segment 1 base; nucleotides outside the gene matches: 5. The V gene's germline CDR1 is MGHDK and CDR2 SYGVNS. The CDR3 is 17 amino acids. The CDR3 DNA follows: TGTGCCAGCAGTGAATATTCTAGCGGGAGAACCCAAGAGACCCAGTACTTC. Its translation: CASSEYSSGRTQETQYF.

Many counts were recorded for this clonotype. The chain uses TRBV6-2 or TRBV6-3 and TRBJ1-5; 10 bases agree with TRBD1. CDR3 length: 15 amino acids. With V trimmed by 0 bases and J by 4 bases, 0 bases remained unmatched. Germline V gene data show CDR1 as MNHEY and CDR2 as SVGEGT. CDR3 sequence: CASSYSGQGNQPQHF. CDR3 DNA sequence: TGTGCCAGCAGTTACTCGGGACAGGGGAATCAGCCCCAGCATTTT.

This clonotype was observed a few times. The rearrangement joins TRBV19 to TRBJ1-5, with a possible D match to TRBD1 (5 bases). V lost 5 bases and J 7 bases, leaving 12 bases between the germline ends. The CDR3 has 13 amino acids. CDR1 and CDR2 from the germline V gene are LNHDA and SQIVND (reference sequence). CDR3 sequence (DNA): TGTGCCAGTAGTGTAGGGGTGGGCCAGCCCCAGCATTTT. Translation: CASSVGVGQPQHF.